This T cell receptor (beta chain) derives from a study of graft-versus-host responses after intestinal transplantation. Study results and limitations: Those patients showing graft-donor T cell macrochimerism displayed high graft-versus-host to host-versus-graft clonal ratios in allografts.

Assay: immunoSEQ multiplex PCR; the TCRdb copy retains only in-frame clones and omits some. Found here are some 140,000 clones, around 94% of them singletons; the top ten hold over 0.15%. This clone was picked up one time. Its antigen remains unidentified. Sequencing used unstimulated CD4+ T cells sorted from spleen or lymph node cells, obtained before intestinal transplant. This receptor was obtained from a human donor who received an intestinal transplant.

In DNA, the CDR3 is TGTGCTAGTGGGCAGGGACAGGGGTGGTTCGAGCAGTTCTTC. Translating it yields CASGQGQGWFEQFF. V is TRBV12-5 and J is TRBJ2-1; 10 nucleotides match TRBD1. Per germline, CDR1 LGHNT and CDR2 FRNRAP. The CDR3 totals 14 residues. J gave up 10 bases and V 6 bases, and 9 bases lay outside the gene matches.